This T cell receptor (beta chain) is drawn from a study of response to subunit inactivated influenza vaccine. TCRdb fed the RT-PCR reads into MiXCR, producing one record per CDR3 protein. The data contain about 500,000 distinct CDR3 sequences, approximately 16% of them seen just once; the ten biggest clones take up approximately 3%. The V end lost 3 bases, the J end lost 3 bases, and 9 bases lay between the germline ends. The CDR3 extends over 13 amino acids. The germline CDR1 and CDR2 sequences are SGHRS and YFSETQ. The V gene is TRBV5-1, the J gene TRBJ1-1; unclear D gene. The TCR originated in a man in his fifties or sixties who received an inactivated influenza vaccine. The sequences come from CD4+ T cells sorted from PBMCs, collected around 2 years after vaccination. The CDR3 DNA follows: TGCGCCAGCAGCTACGGATTGGACACTGAAGCTTTCTTT. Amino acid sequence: CASSYGLDTEAFF.